The 14 T cell receptor beta chains below were found in one sample sequenced in a study of OX40 agonist ivuxolimab in advanced cancers. The protocol was immunoSEQ multiplex PCR, while the TCRdb copy is restricted to in-frame clones and leaves out a portion. Counted here are around 66,000 clones, around 81% occurring once; the ten biggest clones make up 3.5% to 5%. The sequencing used CD4+ or CD8+ T cells sorted from blood, collected in a trial of the OX40 agonist ivuxolimab. The receptor set was obtained from an adult with an advanced solid tumor such as melanoma, head and neck, liver or kidney cancer.

The J gene is TRBJ2-1, the V gene TRBV5-1, with TRBD2 matching 12 bases. Losses at the gene ends were 4 bases for V and 9 bases for J; bases not matched to a gene: 11. The CDR3 consists of 16 residues. CDR1 is SGHRS, CDR2 YFSETQ, per germline. DNA for the CDR3: TGCGCCAGCAGCGCCGGACTAGCGGGGACAGTCGGTGAGCAGTTCTTC. It is translated as CASSAGLAGTVGEQFF.

A single count supports this clone. The genes are TRBV5-1 and TRBJ2-7, with D possibly TRBD1 on 5 matching bases. The ends were cut back, 0 bases at V and 12 bases at J, with 16 bases in the middle. The CDR3 has 13 residues. Germline lookup yields CDR1 SGHRS and CDR2 YFSETQ. CDR3 protein: CASSLVGVSKWYF. CDR3 in DNA: TGCGCCAGCAGCTTGGTAGGGGTTTCGAAGTGGTACTTC.

Here the CDR3 DNA reads TGCGCCAGCAGGTCAACTGGGGCCAACGTCCTGACTTTC. Protein sequence: CASRSTGANVLTF. The chain carries TRBV5-1 and TRBJ2-6; D ambiguous. This CDR3 region has 13 residues. CDR1 and CDR2 (germline): SGHRS, YFSETQ. Trimming left V 5 bases short and J 2 bases short, with 5 bases between.

The V call is TRBV2, the J call TRBJ1-5; 8 bases map to TRBD1. The CDR3 has 15 residues. With 6 bases clipped from V and 6 bases from J, the junction kept 10 bases outside the gene matches. Germline V gene lookup returns CDR1 SNHLY and CDR2 FYNNEI. The CDR3 DNA is TGTGCCAGCAGATCGACAGGGGCCGGGGGTCAGCCCCAGCATTTT. Protein sequence: CASRSTGAGGQPQHF.

The chain combines TRBV5-4 with TRBJ2-2; D is unresolved. The germline V gene encodes CDR1 SGHNT and CDR2 YYREEE (reference sequence). The V and J ends lost 1 base and 1 base respectively, with 11 bases between them. The CDR3 runs to 16 residues. CDR3 DNA: TGTGCCAGCAGCTTGTCGGCAGGATGGAACACCGGGGAGCTGTTTTTT. It encodes CASSLSAGWNTGELFF.

This chain links TRBV6-6 with TRBJ2-5; D not certain. Per germline, CDR1 MNHNY and CDR2 SVGAGI (reference sequence). The CDR3 is 13 amino acids. Trimming removed 5 bases at V and 1 base at J, with 8 bases between. CDR3 nucleotides: TGTGCCAGCAGTATTTCTCCCCAAGAGACCCAGTACTTC. This sequence encodes CASSISPQETQYF.

The V and J genes are TRBV7-9 and TRBJ2-4; 10 nucleotides match TRBD1. This CDR3 region has 15 residues. Trimming removed 5 bases from V and 3 bases from J; junction bases left unmatched: 4. Germline CDR1 SEHNR, CDR2 FQNEAQ (reference sequence). The CDR3 DNA reads as TGTGCCAGCAGCCAGGGACAGGGGAGCAAAAACATTCAGTACTTC. This sequence encodes CASSQGQGSKNIQYF. Drawing the rest from reference TRBV7-9 and TRBJ2-4, the complete variable domain is DTGVSQNPRHKITKRGQNVTFRCDPISEHNRLYWYRQTLGQGPEFLTYFQNEAQLEKSRLLSDRFSAERPKGSFSTLEIQRTEQGDSAMYLCASSQGQGSKNIQYFGAGTRLSVL.

The J gene is TRBJ1-5, the V gene TRBV7-8, with D uncertain. This CDR3 is 16 amino acids long. Germline CDR1 reads SGHVS; CDR2 reads FQNEAQ. Trimming pared 1 base from V and 9 bases from J, leaving 19 bases between. CDR3 sequence reads: CASSLGSTSSYRPQHF. Here the CDR3 DNA reads TGTGCCAGCAGCTTAGGGTCGACCTCAAGCTATCGGCCCCAGCATTTT.

This chain connects TRBV11-2 to TRBJ2-7; D is uncertain. With 3 bases removed from V and 3 bases from J, the gap between germline ends came to 6 bases. The CDR3 is 12 residues long. Germline V gives CDR1 SGHAT, CDR2 FQNNGV. CDR3 DNA: TGTGCCAGCAGCTTTAGCCTCTACGAGCAGTACTTC. Translation: CASSFSLYEQYF.

The chain combines TRBV14 with TRBJ1-6; D unclear. The CDR3 spans 15 residues. Trimming left V 1 base short and J 10 bases short, with 14 bases between. Germline V gene data show CDR1 as SGHDN and CDR2 as FVKESK. The CDR3 sequence is CASSQGTEGASPLHF. DNA for the CDR3: TGTGCCAGCAGCCAAGGAACAGAGGGTGCATCACCCCTCCACTTT.

The rearrangement joins TRBV19 to TRBJ2-3; no clear D. The CDR3 loop spans 16 amino acids. The V gene lost 5 bases and the J gene lost 0 bases, with 15 bases spanning the gap. Germline CDR1 reads LNHDA; CDR2 reads SQIVND (reference sequence). CDR3 in amino acids: CASSRVPRQSTDTQYF. CDR3 sequence (DNA): TGTGCCAGTAGTCGTGTCCCTCGGCAAAGCACAGATACGCAGTATTTT.

The chain has TRBV18 and TRBJ1-5, with a tentative D call TRBD1 (6 bases). V shed 6 bases and J shed 4 bases, with 16 bases lying between them. This CDR3 region has 15 residues. The V gene's germline CDR1 is KGHSH and CDR2 LQKENI. This CDR3 is CASSSQDQGNQPQHF. The CDR3 DNA reads as TGTGCCAGCTCGAGCCAGGACCAGGGGAATCAGCCCCAGCATTTT.

The CDR3 DNA is TGTGCCAGCACCCAGGGAGGGGCGAACACTGAAGCTTTCTTT. Its protein is CASTQGGANTEAFF. The V and J genes are TRBV28 and TRBJ1-1; possible D gene TRBD1, 5 bases. This CDR3 spans 14 amino acids. From germline, CDR1 is MDHEN and CDR2 SYDVKM. Between the trimmed V and J ends, which lost 7 bases and 1 base, there was a span of 13 bases.

The CDR3: CASRPLQGYTFLNYGYTF. For the CDR3, the DNA is TGTGCAAGTCGCCCATTACAGGGTTATACTTTTCTTAACTATGGCTACACCTTC. The chain has TRBV12-2 and TRBJ1-2; TRBD1, the D gene given by the table, was not confirmed from the DNA. TRBV12-2 is annotated as a pseudogene. CDR3 size: 18 residues.